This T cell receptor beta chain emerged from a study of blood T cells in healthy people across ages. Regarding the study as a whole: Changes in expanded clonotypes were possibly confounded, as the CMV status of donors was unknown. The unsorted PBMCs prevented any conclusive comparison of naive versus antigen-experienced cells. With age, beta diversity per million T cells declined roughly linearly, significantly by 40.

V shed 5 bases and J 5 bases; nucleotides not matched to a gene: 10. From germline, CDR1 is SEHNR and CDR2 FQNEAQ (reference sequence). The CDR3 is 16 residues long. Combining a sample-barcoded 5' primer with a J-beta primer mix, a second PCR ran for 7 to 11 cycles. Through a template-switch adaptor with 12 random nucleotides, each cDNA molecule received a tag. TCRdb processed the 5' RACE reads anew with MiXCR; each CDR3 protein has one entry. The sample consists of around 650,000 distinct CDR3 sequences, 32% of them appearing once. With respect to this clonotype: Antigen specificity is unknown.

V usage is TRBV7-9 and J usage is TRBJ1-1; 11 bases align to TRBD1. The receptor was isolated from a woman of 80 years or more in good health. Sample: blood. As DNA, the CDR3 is TGTGCCAGCAGCCCAGCCGGGACAGGGGGGGGGACTGAAGCTTTCTTT. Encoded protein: CASSPAGTGGGTEAFF.